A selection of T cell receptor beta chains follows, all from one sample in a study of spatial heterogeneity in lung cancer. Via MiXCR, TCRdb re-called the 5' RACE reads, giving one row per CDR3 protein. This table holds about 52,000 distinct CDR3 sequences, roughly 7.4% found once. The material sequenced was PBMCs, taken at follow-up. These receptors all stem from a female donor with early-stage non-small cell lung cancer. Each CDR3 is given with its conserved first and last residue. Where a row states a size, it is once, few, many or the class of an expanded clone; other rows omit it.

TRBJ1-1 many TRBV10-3 CASGQGLNTEAFF
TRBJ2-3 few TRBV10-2 CASRDSLGSGTDTQYF
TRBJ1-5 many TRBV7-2 CASSLEYNSNQPQHF
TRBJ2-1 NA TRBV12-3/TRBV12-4 CASSPISGGKPYNEQFF
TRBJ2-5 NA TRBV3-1 CASSQESLETQYF
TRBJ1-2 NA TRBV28 CASRFPLGTAYGYTF
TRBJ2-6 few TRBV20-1 CSASARGSGANVLTF
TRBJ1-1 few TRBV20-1 CSARIMNTEAFF
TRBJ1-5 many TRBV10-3 CAISEYEDRISNQPQHF
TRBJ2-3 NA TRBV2 CASRIVPDTQYF
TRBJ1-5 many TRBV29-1 CSVDGDCNQPQHF
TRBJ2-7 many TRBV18 CASSPLGQGYTYEQYF
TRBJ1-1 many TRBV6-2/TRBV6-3 CASSYRGLLNTEAFF
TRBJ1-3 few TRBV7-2 CASSLDNFSGNTIYF
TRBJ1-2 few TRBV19 CASSYGAGQGDYGYTF
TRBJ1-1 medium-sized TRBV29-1 CSVETKTGRTEAFF
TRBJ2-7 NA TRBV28 CASSLTGTGAYEQYF
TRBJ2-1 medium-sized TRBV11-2 CASRGSGQGGPSWNNEQFF